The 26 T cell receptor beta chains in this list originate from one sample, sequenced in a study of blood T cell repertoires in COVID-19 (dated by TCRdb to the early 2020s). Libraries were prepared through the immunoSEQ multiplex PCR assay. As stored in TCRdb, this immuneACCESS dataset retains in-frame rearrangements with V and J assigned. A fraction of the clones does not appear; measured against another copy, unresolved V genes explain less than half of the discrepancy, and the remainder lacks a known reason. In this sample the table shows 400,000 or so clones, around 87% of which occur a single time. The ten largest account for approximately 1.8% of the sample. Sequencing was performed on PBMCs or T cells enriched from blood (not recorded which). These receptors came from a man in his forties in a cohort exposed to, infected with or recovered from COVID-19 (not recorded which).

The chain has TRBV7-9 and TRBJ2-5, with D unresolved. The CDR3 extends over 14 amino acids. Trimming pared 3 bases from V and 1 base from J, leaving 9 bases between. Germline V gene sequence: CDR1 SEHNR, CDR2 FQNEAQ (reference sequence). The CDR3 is CASSFSSSQETQYF. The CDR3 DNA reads TGTGCCAGCAGCTTCTCGTCCAGCCAAGAGACCCAGTACTTC.

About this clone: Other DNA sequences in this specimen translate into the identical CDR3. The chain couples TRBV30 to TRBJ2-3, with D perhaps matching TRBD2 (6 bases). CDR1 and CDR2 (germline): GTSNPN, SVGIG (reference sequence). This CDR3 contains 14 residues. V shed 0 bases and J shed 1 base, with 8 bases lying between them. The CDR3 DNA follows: TGTGCCTGGAGTGTATCGGGAGGCACAGATACGCAGTATTTT. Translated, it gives CAWSVSGGTDTQYF.

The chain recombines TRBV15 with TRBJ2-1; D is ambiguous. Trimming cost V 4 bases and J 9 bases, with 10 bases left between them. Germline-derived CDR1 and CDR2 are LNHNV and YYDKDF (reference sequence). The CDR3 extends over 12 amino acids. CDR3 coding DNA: TGTGCCACCAGCATGGTCGGTGCTGAGCAGTTCTTC. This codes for CATSMVGAEQFF.

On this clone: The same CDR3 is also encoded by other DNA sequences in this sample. CDR3: CASSPGGSNQPQHF. In DNA form, the CDR3 reads TGTGCCAGCTCTCCGGGTGGGAGCAATCAGCCCCAGCATTTT. The chain carries TRBV18 and TRBJ1-5, with D uncertain. Germline CDR1 and CDR2: KGHSH and LQKENI. V gave up 6 bases and J gave up 1 base, with 10 bases separating them. This CDR3 has 14 amino acids.

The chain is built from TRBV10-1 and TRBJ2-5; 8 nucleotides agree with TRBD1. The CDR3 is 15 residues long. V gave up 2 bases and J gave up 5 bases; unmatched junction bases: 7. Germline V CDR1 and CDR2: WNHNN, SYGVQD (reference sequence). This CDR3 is CASSEDNRGAETQYF. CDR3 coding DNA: TGCGCCAGCAGTGAGGATAACAGGGGGGCGGAGACCCAGTACTTC.

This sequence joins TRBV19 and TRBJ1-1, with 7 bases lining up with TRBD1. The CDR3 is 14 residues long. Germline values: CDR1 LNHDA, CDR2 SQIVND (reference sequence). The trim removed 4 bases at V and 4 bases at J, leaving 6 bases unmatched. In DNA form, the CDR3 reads TGTGCCAGTAGTACACAGACAGGGTTCACTGAAGCTTTCTTT. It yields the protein CASSTQTGFTEAFF.

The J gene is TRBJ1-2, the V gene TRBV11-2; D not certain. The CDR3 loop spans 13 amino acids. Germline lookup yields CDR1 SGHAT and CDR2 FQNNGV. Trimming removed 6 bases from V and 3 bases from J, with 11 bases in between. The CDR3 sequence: CASSRTRDYGYTF. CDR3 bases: TGTGCCAGCAGTCGGACGAGGGACTATGGCTACACCTTC.

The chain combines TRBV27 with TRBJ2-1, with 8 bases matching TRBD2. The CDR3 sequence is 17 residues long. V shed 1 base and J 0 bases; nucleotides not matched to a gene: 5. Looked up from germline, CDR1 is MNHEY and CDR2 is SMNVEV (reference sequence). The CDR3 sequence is CASSLFPSGSSYNEQFF. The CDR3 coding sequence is TGTGCCAGCAGTTTATTCCCGAGCGGGAGCTCCTACAATGAGCAGTTCTTC.

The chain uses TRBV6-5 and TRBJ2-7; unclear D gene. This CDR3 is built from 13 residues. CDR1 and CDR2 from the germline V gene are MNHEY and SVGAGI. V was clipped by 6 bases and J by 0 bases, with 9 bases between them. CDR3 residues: CASSDMSSYEQYF. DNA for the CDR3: TGTGCCAGCAGCGACATGAGCTCCTACGAGCAGTACTTC.

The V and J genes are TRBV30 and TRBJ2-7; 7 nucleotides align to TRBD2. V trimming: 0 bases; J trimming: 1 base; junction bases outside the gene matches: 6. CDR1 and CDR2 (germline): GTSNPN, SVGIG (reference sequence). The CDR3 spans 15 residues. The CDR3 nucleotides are TGTGCCTGGAGTGTAAAGTCTAGCGGTTCCTACGAGCAGTACTTC. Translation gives CAWSVKSSGSYEQYF.

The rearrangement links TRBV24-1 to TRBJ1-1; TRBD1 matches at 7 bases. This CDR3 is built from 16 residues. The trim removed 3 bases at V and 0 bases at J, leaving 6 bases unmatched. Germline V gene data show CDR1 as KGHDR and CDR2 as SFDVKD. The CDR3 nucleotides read TGTGCCACCAGTGATGTTGGGACAGCGATGAACACTGAAGCTTTCTTT. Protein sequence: CATSDVGTAMNTEAFF.

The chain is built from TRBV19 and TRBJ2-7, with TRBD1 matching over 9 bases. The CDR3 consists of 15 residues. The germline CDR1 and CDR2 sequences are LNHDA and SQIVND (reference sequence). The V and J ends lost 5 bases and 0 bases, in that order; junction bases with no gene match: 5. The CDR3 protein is CASSQGTGSSYEQYF. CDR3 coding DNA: TGTGCCAGTAGTCAGGGGACAGGGAGCTCCTACGAGCAGTACTTC.

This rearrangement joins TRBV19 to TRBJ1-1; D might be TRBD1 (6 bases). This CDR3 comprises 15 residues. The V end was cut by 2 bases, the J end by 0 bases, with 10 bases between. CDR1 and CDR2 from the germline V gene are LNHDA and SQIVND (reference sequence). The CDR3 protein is CASSILDSMNTEAFF. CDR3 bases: TGTGCCAGTAGTATATTGGACAGCATGAACACTGAAGCTTTCTTT.

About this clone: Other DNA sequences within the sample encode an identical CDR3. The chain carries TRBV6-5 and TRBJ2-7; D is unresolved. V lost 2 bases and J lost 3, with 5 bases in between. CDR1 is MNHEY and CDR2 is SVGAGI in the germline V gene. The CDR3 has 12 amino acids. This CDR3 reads CASSYRGYEQYF. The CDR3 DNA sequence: TGTGCCAGCAGTTACAGAGGCTACGAGCAGTACTTC.

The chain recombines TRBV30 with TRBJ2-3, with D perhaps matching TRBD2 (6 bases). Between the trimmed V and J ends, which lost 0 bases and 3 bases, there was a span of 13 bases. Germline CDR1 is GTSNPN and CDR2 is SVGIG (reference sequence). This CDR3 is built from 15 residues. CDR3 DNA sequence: TGTGCCTGGAGTGTACATAGCGGAGGGACAGATACGCAGTATTTT. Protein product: CAWSVHSGGTDTQYF. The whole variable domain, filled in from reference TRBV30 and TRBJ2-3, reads SQTIHQWPATLVQPVGSPLSLECTVEGTSNPNLYWYRQAAGRGLQLLFYSVGIGQISSEVPQNLSASRPQDRQFILSSKKLLLSDSGFYLCAWSVHSGGTDTQYFGPGTRLTVL.

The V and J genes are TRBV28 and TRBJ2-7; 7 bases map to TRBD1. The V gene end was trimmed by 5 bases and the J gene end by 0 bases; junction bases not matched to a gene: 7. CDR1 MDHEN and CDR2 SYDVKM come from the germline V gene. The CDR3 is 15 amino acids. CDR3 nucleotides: TGTGCCAGCAGTGCTCCTGGGACAGACTCCTACGAGCAGTACTTC. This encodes CASSAPGTDSYEQYF.

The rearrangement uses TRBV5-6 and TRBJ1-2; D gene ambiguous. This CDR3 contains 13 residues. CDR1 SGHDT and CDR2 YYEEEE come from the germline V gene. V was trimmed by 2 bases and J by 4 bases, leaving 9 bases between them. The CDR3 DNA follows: TGTGCCAGCAGCTTCGAGACAACCTATGGCTACACCTTC. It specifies CASSFETTYGYTF. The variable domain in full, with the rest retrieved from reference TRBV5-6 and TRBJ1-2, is DAGVTQSPTHLIKTRGQQVTLRCSPKSGHDTVSWYQQALGQGPQFIFQYYEEEERQRGNFPDRFSGHQFPNYSSELNVNALLLGDSALYLCASSFETTYGYTFGSGTRLTVV.

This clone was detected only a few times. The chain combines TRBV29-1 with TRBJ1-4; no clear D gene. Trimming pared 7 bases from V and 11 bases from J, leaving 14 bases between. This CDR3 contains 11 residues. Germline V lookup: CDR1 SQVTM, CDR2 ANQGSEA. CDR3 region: CSGLTRGKLFF. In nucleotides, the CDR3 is TGCAGCGGGCTGACCCGAGGGAAACTGTTTTTT.

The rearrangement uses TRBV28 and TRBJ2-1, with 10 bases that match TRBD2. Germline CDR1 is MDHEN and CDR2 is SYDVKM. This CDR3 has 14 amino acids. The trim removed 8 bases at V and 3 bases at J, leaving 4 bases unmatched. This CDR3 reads CASVGTSDYNEQFF. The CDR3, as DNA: TGTGCCAGCGTTGGGACTAGCGACTACAATGAGCAGTTCTTC.

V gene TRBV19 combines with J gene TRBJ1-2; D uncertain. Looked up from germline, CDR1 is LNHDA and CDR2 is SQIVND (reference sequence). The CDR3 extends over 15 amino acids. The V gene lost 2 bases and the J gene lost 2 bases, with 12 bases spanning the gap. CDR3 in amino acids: CASSISNQENYGYTF. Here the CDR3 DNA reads TGTGCCAGTAGTATAAGTAACCAGGAAAACTATGGCTACACCTTC.

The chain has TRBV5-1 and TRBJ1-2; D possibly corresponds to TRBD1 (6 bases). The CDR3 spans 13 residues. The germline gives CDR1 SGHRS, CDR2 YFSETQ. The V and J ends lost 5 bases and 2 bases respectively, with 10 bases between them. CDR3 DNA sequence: TGCGCCAGCAGGCCAGGGGCGAACTATGGCTACACCTTC. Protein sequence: CASRPGANYGYTF.

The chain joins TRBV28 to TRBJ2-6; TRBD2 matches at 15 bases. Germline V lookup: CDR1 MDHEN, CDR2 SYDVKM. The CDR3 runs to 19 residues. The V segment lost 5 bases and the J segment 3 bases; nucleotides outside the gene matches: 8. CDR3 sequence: CASSPGLAGGQGGANVLTF. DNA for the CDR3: TGTGCCAGCAGTCCGGGACTAGCGGGAGGACAGGGTGGGGCCAACGTCCTGACTTTC.

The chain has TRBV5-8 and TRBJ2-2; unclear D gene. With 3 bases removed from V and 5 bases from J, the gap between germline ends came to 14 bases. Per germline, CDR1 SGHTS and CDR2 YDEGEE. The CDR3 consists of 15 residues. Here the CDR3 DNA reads TGTGCCAGCAGCTCACATGAGCGAGCTACCGGGGAGCTGTTTTTT. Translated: CASSSHERATGELFF.

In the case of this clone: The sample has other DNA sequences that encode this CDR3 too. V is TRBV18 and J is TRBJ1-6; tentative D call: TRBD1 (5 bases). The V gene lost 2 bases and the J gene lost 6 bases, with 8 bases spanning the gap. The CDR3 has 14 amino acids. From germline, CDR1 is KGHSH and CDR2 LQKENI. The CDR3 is CASSPGQGNSPLHF. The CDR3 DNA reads TGTGCCAGCTCACCAGGGCAGGGTAATTCACCCCTCCACTTT.

Here the CDR3 reads CASSLAQRSNEQFF. CDR3 DNA sequence: TGTGCCAGCAGCTTAGCCCAGCGAAGCAATGAGCAGTTCTTC. V gene TRBV11-3 combines with J gene TRBJ2-1; D call uncertain. Germline-derived CDR1 and CDR2 are SGHNT and YENEEA. This CDR3 contains 14 residues. With 1 base removed from V and 6 bases from J, the gap between germline ends came to 10 bases.

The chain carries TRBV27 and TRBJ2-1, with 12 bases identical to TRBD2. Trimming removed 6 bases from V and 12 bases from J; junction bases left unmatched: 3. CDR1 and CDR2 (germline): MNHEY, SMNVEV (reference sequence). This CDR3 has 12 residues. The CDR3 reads CASSETSGGQFF. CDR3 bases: TGTGCCAGCAGCGAGACTAGCGGGGGGCAGTTCTTC.